The text below deals with one T cell receptor (beta chain). What it binds is not known. Primers used in a second PCR of about 7 to 12 cycles were a sample-barcoded 5' primer and a J-beta primer mix. Per-sample output comprised a minimum of 3 million paired-end reads containing CDR3. From the 5' RACE reads, TCRdb called clonotypes with MiXCR, one entry per CDR3 protein. The repertoire holds around 1,800,000 distinct CDR3 sequences, with about two fifths as singletons. J lost 3 bases, V lost 4 bases, and 9 bases had no gene match. CDR3 length equals 15 residues. Per germline, CDR1 SGHTA and CDR2 FQGNSA. The entry originates in a study of blood T cells in healthy people across ages. Whole-study results and caveats: Leaving the PBMCs unsorted stopped any conclusive comparison of naive versus antigen-experienced cells.

The clonotype was recovered from a human donor in good health. This rearrangement joins TRBV7-2 to TRBJ2-7, with 7 bases matching TRBD1. Sequencing was done on a sample of blood. The DNA for the CDR3 is TGTGCCAGCAGCTCAGACAGGGTTAAGGTCTACGAGCAGTACTTC. It yields the protein CASSSDRVKVYEQYF.